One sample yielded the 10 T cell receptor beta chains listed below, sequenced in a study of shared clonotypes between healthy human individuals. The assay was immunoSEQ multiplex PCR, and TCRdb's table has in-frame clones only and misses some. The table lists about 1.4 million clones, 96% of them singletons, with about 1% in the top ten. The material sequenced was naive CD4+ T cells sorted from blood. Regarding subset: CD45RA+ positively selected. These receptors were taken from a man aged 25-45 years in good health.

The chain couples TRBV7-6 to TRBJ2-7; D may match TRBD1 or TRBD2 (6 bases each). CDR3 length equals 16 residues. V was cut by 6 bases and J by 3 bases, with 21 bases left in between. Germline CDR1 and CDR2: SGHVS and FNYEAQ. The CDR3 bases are TGTGCCAGCAGTTTAATCTCCGGTGGAGGGGGCTACGAGCAGTACTTC. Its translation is CASSLISGGGGYEQYF.

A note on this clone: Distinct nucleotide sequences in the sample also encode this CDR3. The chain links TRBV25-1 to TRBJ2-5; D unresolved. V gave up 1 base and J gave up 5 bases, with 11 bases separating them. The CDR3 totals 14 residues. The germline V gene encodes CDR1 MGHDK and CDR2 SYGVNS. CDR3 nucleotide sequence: TGTGCCAGCAGTGAATCGAGAGTGGGGGAGACCCAGTACTTC. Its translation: CASSESRVGETQYF.

CDR3 coding DNA: TGTGCTAGTTCCAGGGCCGGGACACCGAACACTGAAGCTTTCTTT. This sequence encodes CASSRAGTPNTEAFF. The chain joins TRBV12-5 to TRBJ1-1, with D possibly matching TRBD1 (6 bases). Germline CDR1 and CDR2: LGHNT and FRNRAP. Trimming removed 8 bases from V and 1 base from J, with 17 bases in between. The CDR3 is 15 residues long.

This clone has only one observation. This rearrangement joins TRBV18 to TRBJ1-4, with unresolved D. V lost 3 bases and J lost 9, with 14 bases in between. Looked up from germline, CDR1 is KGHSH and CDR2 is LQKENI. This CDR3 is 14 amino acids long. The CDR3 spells CASSPERPNKKLFF. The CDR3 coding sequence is TGTGCCAGCTCACCGGAACGCCCAAATAAAAAACTGTTTTTT.

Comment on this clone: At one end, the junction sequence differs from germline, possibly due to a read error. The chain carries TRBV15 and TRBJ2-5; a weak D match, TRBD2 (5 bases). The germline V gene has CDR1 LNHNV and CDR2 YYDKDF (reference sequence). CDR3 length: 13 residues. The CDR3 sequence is CATRRGPQETQYF. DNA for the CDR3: TGTGCCACCAGAAGAGGGCCTCAAGAGACCCAGTACTTC.

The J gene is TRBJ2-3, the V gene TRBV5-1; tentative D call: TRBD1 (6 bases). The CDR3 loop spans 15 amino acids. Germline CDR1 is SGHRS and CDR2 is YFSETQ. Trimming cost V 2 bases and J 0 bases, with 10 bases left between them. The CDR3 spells CASSLTGYSTDTQYF. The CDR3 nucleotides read TGCGCCAGCAGCTTAACAGGGTACAGCACAGATACGCAGTATTTT.

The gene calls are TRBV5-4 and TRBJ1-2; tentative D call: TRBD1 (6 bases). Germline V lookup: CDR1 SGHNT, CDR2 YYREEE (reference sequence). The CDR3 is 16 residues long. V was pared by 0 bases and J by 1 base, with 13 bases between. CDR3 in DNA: TGTGCCAGCAGCTTGGGGCCGGGACATAGTAACTATGGCTACACCTTC. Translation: CASSLGPGHSNYGYTF.

The CDR3 is CASSGSGSLGDTQYF. The CDR3 DNA reads as TGCGCCAGCAGTGGTTCCGGGAGTCTAGGAGATACGCAGTATTTT. This chain connects TRBV10-1 to TRBJ2-3; TRBD2 might be the D (6 bases). The CDR3 is made up of 15 amino acids. The V gene lost 4 bases and the J gene lost 5 bases, with 16 bases spanning the gap. Germline V CDR1 and CDR2: WNHNN, SYGVQD (reference sequence).

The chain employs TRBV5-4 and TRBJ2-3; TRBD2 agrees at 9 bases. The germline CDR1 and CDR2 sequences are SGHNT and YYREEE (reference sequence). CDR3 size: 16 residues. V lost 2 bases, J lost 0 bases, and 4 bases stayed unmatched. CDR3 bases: TGTGCCAGCAGCTTTACTAGCGGGTTTAGCACAGATACGCAGTATTTT. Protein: CASSFTSGFSTDTQYF.

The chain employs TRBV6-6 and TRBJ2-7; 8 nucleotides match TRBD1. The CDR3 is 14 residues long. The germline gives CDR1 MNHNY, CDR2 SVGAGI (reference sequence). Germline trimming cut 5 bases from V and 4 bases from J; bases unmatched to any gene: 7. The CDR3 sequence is CASSQGAGVYEQYF. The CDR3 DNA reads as TGTGCCAGCAGTCAGGGGGCAGGGGTGTACGAGCAGTACTTC.